Listed below are T cell receptor beta chains from one sample, sequenced in a study of CD8+ T cells in alopecia areata. TCRdb's table, derived via immunoSEQ multiplex PCR, lists solely in-frame clones and lacks some. The sample consists of 250,000 to 350,000 clones, about three fifths of them appearing once. The input for sequencing was CD4+ T cells sorted from blood, taken at roughly week 52, from a patient treated with tofacitinib. All receptors come from a human donor with alopecia areata. Each CDR3 is given with its conserved first and last residue. The order of the fields is CDR3 length, clone size, V gene, J gene, D gene, CDR3 DNA, CDR3 protein. A D gene is named only where the DNA matches it firmly. Only part of the rows carry a size: once, few, many, or a class if the clone is expanded.

CDR3 length: 15
clone size: -
V gene: TRBV9
J gene: TRBJ2-5
D gene: -
CDR3 DNA: TGTGCCAGCAGCGTAGCCCCCGGACAGCAAGAGACCCAGTACTTC
CDR3 protein: CASSVAPGQQETQYF

CDR3 length: 11
clone size: few
V gene: TRBV30
J gene: TRBJ1-3
D gene: -
CDR3 DNA: TGTGCCTGGAAAAGTGGAAACACCATATATTTT
CDR3 protein: CAWKSGNTIYF

CDR3 length: 12
clone size: -
V gene: TRBV5-1
J gene: TRBJ2-3
D gene: -
CDR3 DNA: TGCGCCAGCAGCTTGGAGGTCGATACGCAGTATTTT
CDR3 protein: CASSLEVDTQYF

CDR3 length: 14
clone size: once
V gene: TRBV7-9
J gene: TRBJ1-2
D gene: -
CDR3 DNA: TGTGCCAGCAGCTTAGATCCGGACGTCTATGGCTACACCTTC
CDR3 protein: CASSLDPDVYGYTF

CDR3 length: 15
clone size: -
V gene: TRBV25-1
J gene: TRBJ2-7
D gene: -
CDR3 DNA: TGTGCCAGCAGTGAAGCTGGGATTGGGACCTACGAGCAGTACTTC
CDR3 protein: CASSEAGIGTYEQYF

CDR3 length: 13
clone size: -
V gene: TRBV4-1
J gene: TRBJ1-5
D gene: -
CDR3 DNA: TGCGCCAGCAGCCCCAATATAATGCAGCCCCAGCATTTT
CDR3 protein: CASSPNIMQPQHF

CDR3 length: 14
clone size: few
V gene: TRBV29-1
J gene: TRBJ2-5
D gene: -
CDR3 DNA: TGCAGCGTTGAAGGAGGGTTTTGGCAAGAGACCCAGTACTTC
CDR3 protein: CSVEGGFWQETQYF

CDR3 length: 14
clone size: -
V gene: TRBV5-1
J gene: TRBJ2-5
D gene: TRBD1
CDR3 DNA: TGCGCCAGCAGATCCGGGACAGGGCTAGAGACCCAGTACTTC
CDR3 protein: CASRSGTGLETQYF

CDR3 length: 16
clone size: -
V gene: TRBV4-3
J gene: TRBJ1-1
D gene: TRBD1
CDR3 DNA: TGCGCCAGCAGCCGTCATGTGGGACAGGGGAACACTGAAGCTTTCTTT
CDR3 protein: CASSRHVGQGNTEAFF

CDR3 length: 12
clone size: -
V gene: TRBV27
J gene: TRBJ2-5
D gene: TRBD2
CDR3 DNA: TGTGCCAGCGGCGGGGGGCAAGAGACCCAGTACTTC
CDR3 protein: CASGGGQETQYF

CDR3 length: 15
clone size: -
V gene: TRBV7-8
J gene: TRBJ1-1
D gene: -
CDR3 DNA: TGTGCCAGCAGCTTAGCGCAGGGGCGCCAAGCTGAAGCTTTCTTT
CDR3 protein: CASSLAQGRQAEAFF

CDR3 length: 14
clone size: -
V gene: TRBV4-1
J gene: TRBJ1-6
D gene: TRBD1
CDR3 DNA: TGCGCCAGCAGTGACAGGGTGCATAATTCACCCCTCCACTTT
CDR3 protein: CASSDRVHNSPLHF

CDR3 length: 15
clone size: -
V gene: TRBV27
J gene: TRBJ2-3
D gene: -
CDR3 DNA: TGTGCCAGCAGTTTAACAGGGTTGAGGCCAGATACGCAGTATTTT
CDR3 protein: CASSLTGLRPDTQYF

CDR3 length: 14
clone size: -
V gene: TRBV15
J gene: TRBJ1-1
D gene: -
CDR3 DNA: TGTGCCACCAGCACGGGGACCCGGAACACTGAAGCTTTCTTT
CDR3 protein: CATSTGTRNTEAFF

CDR3 length: 13
clone size: -
V gene: TRBV7-9
J gene: TRBJ2-3
D gene: -
CDR3 DNA: TGTGCCAGCAGCCGGGACAACACAGATACGCAGTATTTT
CDR3 protein: CASSRDNTDTQYF

CDR3 length: 14
clone size: -
V gene: TRBV5-1
J gene: TRBJ2-5
D gene: -
CDR3 DNA: TGCGCCAGCAGCTTAACAGGGTACCAAGAGACCCAGTACTTC
CDR3 protein: CASSLTGYQETQYF

CDR3 length: 15
clone size: few
V gene: TRBV6-6
J gene: TRBJ1-2
D gene: -
CDR3 DNA: TGTGCCAGCAGTTACTCGACTCTAGCTAACTATGGCTACACCTTC
CDR3 protein: CASSYSTLANYGYTF

CDR3 length: 16
clone size: few
V gene: TRBV9
J gene: TRBJ2-5
D gene: TRBD1
CDR3 DNA: TGTGCCAGCAGCGTAGGGAATGACAGGGTAGGAGAGACCCAGTACTTC
CDR3 protein: CASSVGNDRVGETQYF

CDR3 length: 15
clone size: -
V gene: TRBV2
J gene: TRBJ1-6
D gene: -
CDR3 DNA: TGTGCCAGCAGTGAAGCGAGCGCAGGGAGCTCACCCCTCCACTTT
CDR3 protein: CASSEASAGSSPLHF

CDR3 length: 13
clone size: -
V gene: TRBV5-1
J gene: TRBJ2-7
D gene: -
CDR3 DNA: TGCGCCAGCAGCTCCCACCACAGGGACGAGCAGTACTTC
CDR3 protein: CASSSHHRDEQYF

CDR3 length: 14
clone size: few
V gene: TRBV30
J gene: TRBJ1-2
D gene: TRBD1
CDR3 DNA: TGTGCCTGGCGCCTCAGGGGGACTAACTATGGCTACACCTTC
CDR3 protein: CAWRLRGTNYGYTF

CDR3 length: 14
clone size: few
V gene: TRBV7-9
J gene: TRBJ1-1
D gene: TRBD1
CDR3 DNA: TGTGCCAGCAGCAGAAACAGGGGAGGGACTGAAGCTTTCTTT
CDR3 protein: CASSRNRGGTEAFF

CDR3 length: 14
clone size: -
V gene: TRBV29-1
J gene: TRBJ1-6
D gene: TRBD1
CDR3 DNA: TGCAGCGTCAAGGGAGGGGGCCCTAATTCACCCCTCCACTTT
CDR3 protein: CSVKGGGPNSPLHF

CDR3 length: 11
clone size: -
V gene: TRBV29-1
J gene: TRBJ1-2
D gene: TRBD1
CDR3 DNA: TGCAGCGTGTCCCAGGGGGCCCTTGGTACCTTC
CDR3 protein: CSVSQGALGTF

CDR3 length: 13
clone size: -
V gene: TRBV30
J gene: TRBJ1-2
D gene: -
CDR3 DNA: TGTGCCTGGAGTAACGGGGGACACTATGGCTACACCTTC
CDR3 protein: CAWSNGGHYGYTF

CDR3 length: 15
clone size: few
V gene: TRBV5-1
J gene: TRBJ2-3
D gene: TRBD1
CDR3 DNA: TGCGCCAGCAGCTGGTCAGGGGGTAGCACAGATACGCAGTATTTT
CDR3 protein: CASSWSGGSTDTQYF

CDR3 length: 14
clone size: -
V gene: TRBV27
J gene: TRBJ1-4
D gene: -
CDR3 DNA: TGTGCCAGCGGGCGGACCGCAACTAATGAAAAACTGTTTTTT
CDR3 protein: CASGRTATNEKLFF

CDR3 length: 15
clone size: few
V gene: TRBV19
J gene: TRBJ1-3
D gene: -
CDR3 DNA: TGTGCCAGTACCGCGACAGGCCACTCTGGAAACACCATATATTTT
CDR3 protein: CASTATGHSGNTIYF